This T cell receptor (beta chain) was documented in a study of blood T cell repertoires in COVID-19. Background on the study: The samples span acute and convalescent COVID-19 from the United States, Italy and Spain. PBMCs, B-cell-depleted T cells, or T cells were the source of the cDNA or gDNA that made up the material.

V lost 5 bases, J lost 4 bases, and 14 bases lay in between. Per germline, CDR1 SGHVS and CDR2 FQNEAQ. The CDR3 extends over 14 amino acids. Per the authors' pipeline: Reference gene primer amplification gave nucleated cell count estimates. Profiled with immunoSEQ multiplex PCR; TCRdb holds only in-frame clones, not every one. The V and J calls and clone size come from that table; D and trimming were worked out from the DNA. This table holds 50,000 to 85,000 clones, approximately 80% found once. Sequenced material: peripheral blood. This TCR derives from a man in his sixties with acute or convalescent COVID-19. The genes are TRBV7-8 and TRBJ1-2; no firm D call. CDR3 nucleotides: TGTGCCAGCAGCCCCCTGGTTGGGCTCTATGGCTACACCTTC. Amino acids: CASSPLVGLYGYTF.